The following is a T cell receptor (beta chain) sequence with its context. As originally analysed: How many nucleated cells were present was estimated from reference gene primer amplification. The repertoire was sequenced with immunoSEQ multiplex PCR; TCRdb's copy has only in-frame clones and lacks some. V and J calls and clone size are those listed in that table; D and trimming were worked out from the DNA. Of 100,000 to 150,000 clones listed, about four fifths were seen once; the top ten hold roughly 15%. These data belong to a study of blood T cell repertoires in COVID-19. The CDR3 length is 16 residues. Trimming cost V 2 bases and J 6 bases; bases outside gene matches: 11. CDR1 and CDR2 from the germline V gene are SNHLY and FYNNEI.

The chain uses TRBV2 and TRBJ1-2; 8 positions match TRBD1. The clonotype was recovered from a woman between 50 and 59 years old with acute or convalescent COVID-19. Input material: peripheral blood. The CDR3 spells CASSEIRGQDANGYTF. In DNA form, the CDR3 reads TGTGCCAGCAGTGAAATTCGGGGACAGGACGCTAATGGCTACACCTTC. The whole variable domain, filled in from reference TRBV2 and TRBJ1-2, reads EPEVTQTPSHQVTQMGQEVILRCVPISNHLYFYWYRQILGQKVEFLVSFYNNEISEKSEIFDDQFSVERPDGSNFTLKIRSTKLEDSAMYFCASSEIRGQDANGYTFGSGTRLTVV.